This T cell receptor beta chain was observed in a study of spatial heterogeneity in lung cancer. Study at large: Alpha-chain sequences were detected in numbers that were consistently lower than beta-chain sequences.

The germline V gene has CDR1 SGHRS and CDR2 YFSETQ. The CDR3 totals 16 residues. J was trimmed by 0 bases and V by 4 bases; bases with no gene match: 6. Regarding this clonotype: Its cognate antigen is unknown. This beta chain is off target for a library built for alpha chains, so its abundance means little.

Study results and caveats: Within tumors, counts of expanded alpha and beta TCRs tracked tumor mutation counts.

In TCRdb, the 5' RACE reads were re-called with MiXCR into one record per CDR3 protein. The sample comprises about 9,800 distinct CDR3 sequences, approximately 58% of which are singletons, and 25% to 35% rests with the top ten. Noted time point: sample taken at primary tumor resection. Whole RNA, isolated from tumor, nontumor lung or frozen PBMC, was sequenced without prior sorting. The sample in question was lung tumor tissue, obtained at surgery. The TCR sequence derives from a female donor with early-stage non-small cell lung cancer. V and J are TRBV5-1 and TRBJ2-7; 11 bases match TRBD2. The CDR3 DNA reads as TGCGCCAGCAGCAAGGATACTAGCGGGGGCTCCTACGAGCAGTACTTC. As protein: CASSKDTSGGSYEQYF.